This T cell receptor (beta chain) came from a study of T-cell reconstitution after alpha-beta-depleted transplantation in children. With 2 bases removed from V and 6 bases from J, the gap between germline ends came to 6 bases. Germline CDR1 MRHNA, CDR2 SNTAGT. The CDR3 spans 12 residues. Unique molecular identifiers were incorporated during preparation of the TCRbeta library. TCRdb reanalysed the PCR reads using MiXCR and keeps one entry per CDR3 protein. The sample contains about 370,000 distinct CDR3 sequences, just over 20% of which appear only once. This clonotype was obtained from a human donor who donated a stem cell graft to a child with acute myeloid leukemia. Sequences were derived from PBMCs from the stem cell graft donor, sampled from the stem cell graft. The rearrangement links TRBV6-4 to TRBJ2-3; D is ambiguous. Here the CDR3 DNA reads TGTGCCAGCAGTGACCAAAGGGATACGCAGTATTTT. It encodes CASSDQRDTQYF.